Listed below are T cell receptor beta chains from one sample, sequenced in a study of cytomegalovirus exposure and HLA in healthy donors. Profiling relied on immunoSEQ multiplex PCR, and the TCRdb table lists in-frame clones only, not all of them. Recorded here are 100,000 or so clones; the top ten clones represent 0.59%. The sequenced sample consisted of PBMCs. Receptors originate from a man between 45 and 60 years old in good health and CMV-seronegative. Both conserved end residues are part of each CDR3. A D gene is named only where the DNA matches it firmly.

>TRBJ1-1|.|15|TRBV4-1
TGCGCCAGCAGCCAAGTTGGGCAGGGCGACACTGAAGCTTTCTTT
CASSQVGQGDTEAFF
>TRBJ1-1|.|14|TRBV6-6
TGTGCCAGCACACTCGGGACACTTATCCCAGAAGCTTTCTTT
CASTLGTLIPEAFF
>TRBJ2-5|.|16|TRBV11-2
TGTGCCAGCGCAACAGGGTCCGCTCGAACGGGAGAGACCCAGTACTTC
CASATGSARTGETQYF
>TRBJ1-4|TRBD1|14|TRBV5-1
TGCGCCAGCAGCTCGGGACAGCCTAATGAAAAACTGTTTTTT
CASSSGQPNEKLFF
>TRBJ1-1|TRBD1|13|TRBV14
TGTGCCAGCGTGGGACAGATGAACACTGAAGCTTTCTTT
CASVGQMNTEAFF
>TRBJ1-1|.|14|TRBV7-9
TGTGCCAGCAGCCGCGAATCCATTTACACTGAAGCTTTCTTT
CASSRESIYTEAFF
>TRBJ1-2|.|10|TRBV20-1
TGCAGTGCTACTAGGGGCGGCTACACCTTC
CSATRGGYTF
>TRBJ2-1|.|14|TRBV5-1
TGCGCCAGCAGCTACCCACAGGGTGGGGATGAGCAGTTCTTC
CASSYPQGGDEQFF
>TRBJ1-1|.|17|TRBV27
TGTGCCAGCAGTTTGTTTGGGACACCAGTAACGAACACTGAAGCTTTCTTT
CASSLFGTPVTNTEAFF
>TRBJ2-4|TRBD1|15|TRBV6-1
TGTGCCAGCAGTCCGGACAGGTTGGGACGTGACATTCAGTACTTC
CASSPDRLGRDIQYF
>TRBJ1-6|.|15|TRBV9
TGTGCCAGCAGCGTCGAGACTGAGACCGATTCACCCCTCCACTTT
CASSVETETDSPLHF
>TRBJ1-5|TRBD1|16|TRBV19
TGTGCCAGTAGTATAACGGGACAGGGAGGCAATCAGCCCCAGCATTTT
CASSITGQGGNQPQHF
>TRBJ1-3|.|14|TRBV6-1
TGTGCCAGCAGGGACATATACTCTGGAAACACCATATATTTT
CASRDIYSGNTIYF
>TRBJ2-3|.|11|TRBV5-1
TGCGCCAGCAGGGGGCAGGATACGCAGTATTTT
CASRGQDTQYF
>TRBJ2-7|.|15|TRBV7-2
TGTGCCAGCAGCTTAATCCAGGGTGTTCCCTACGAGCAGTACTTC
CASSLIQGVPYEQYF
>TRBJ1-1|TRBD1|15|TRBV5-4
TGTGCCAGCAGCTCCCCAAGACAGGGCGACACTGAAGCTTTCTTT
CASSSPRQGDTEAFF
>TRBJ2-3|TRBD2|16|TRBV19
TGTGCCAGTAGTCACCCGGGGACTCGGGAGGTGGATACGCAGTATTTT
CASSHPGTREVDTQYF
>TRBJ1-5|TRBD1|16|TRBV7-2
TGTGCCAGCAGCTTGAACGGACAGGGGTCGGGGCAGCCCCAGCATTTT
CASSLNGQGSGQPQHF
>TRBJ1-5|.|14|TRBV6-1
TGTGCCAGCAGTGAAGCTGGGGCAAATCAGCCCCAGCATTTT
CASSEAGANQPQHF
>TRBJ1-2|.|14|TRBV19
TGTGCCAGTAGTATTCAGGCTACTAACTATGGCTACACCTTC
CASSIQATNYGYTF
>TRBJ1-2|.|14|TRBV6-5
TGTGCCAGCAGCCGCGCGCGGGAATTCTATGGCTACACCTTC
CASSRAREFYGYTF
>TRBJ1-2|TRBD1|14|TRBV19
TGTGCCAGTAGTTGGGACAGGGGATACTATGGCTACACCTTC
CASSWDRGYYGYTF
>TRBJ2-5|.|16|TRBV5-4
TGTGCCAGCGGAACTGGCAGGCGGGGGCCCCAAGAGACCCAGTACTTC
CASGTGRRGPQETQYF
>TRBJ2-1|.|15|TRBV5-1
TGCGCCAGCAGCTTGCAGTCAGGGGAGTTATATGAGCAGTTCTTC
CASSLQSGELYEQFF
>TRBJ2-7|.|14|TRBV9
TGTGCCAGCAGCCCCAGACTAGACTCCTACGAGCAGTACTTC
CASSPRLDSYEQYF
>TRBJ1-2|.|14|TRBV19
TGTGCCAGTAGTATACTGGCAGGGGACTATGGCTACACCTTC
CASSILAGDYGYTF
>TRBJ2-7|TRBD1|15|TRBV5-1
TGCGCCAGCAGCTACCGAGGGACAGGGTTGAGCGAGCAGTACTTC
CASSYRGTGLSEQYF
>TRBJ1-2|.|11|TRBV2
TGTGCCAGCAGATCAGGGGTATACTACACCTTC
CASRSGVYYTF
>TRBJ2-7|TRBD2|16|TRBV15
TGTGCCACCAGCAGAGTTTATAGCGGGAGTCTCTACGAGCAGTACTTC
CATSRVYSGSLYEQYF
>TRBJ1-2|.|14|TRBV6-5
TGTGCCAGCAGCCCCACGGGTTCTAACTATGGCTACACCTTC
CASSPTGSNYGYTF
>TRBJ1-2|.|15|TRBV4-3
TGCGCCAGCAGCCAAGGGGAGGGGGAAATATATGGCTACACCTTC
CASSQGEGEIYGYTF
>TRBJ1-1|.|14|TRBV19
TGTGCCAGTAGGGCGGGCAGTGCGAACACTGAAGCTTTCTTT
CASRAGSANTEAFF
>TRBJ1-2|.|14|TRBV9
TGTGCCAGCAGCCCCCGAAGCGAGCGGTATGGCTACACCTTC
CASSPRSERYGYTF
>TRBJ1-4|.|15|TRBV4-3
TGCGCCAGCAGCTCCACCGGGGGGGCGGGTGAAAAACTGTTTTTT
CASSSTGGAGEKLFF
>TRBJ1-1|TRBD1|13|TRBV19
TGTGCCAGTAAAGGTGGACAGGGGGCTAACGCTTTCTTT
CASKGGQGANAFF
>TRBJ2-7|.|16|TRBV7-3
TGTGCCAGCAGCCCCTGGGGGGAGGAAGACCCCTACGAGCAGTACTTC
CASSPWGEEDPYEQYF
>TRBJ2-7|.|14|TRBV6-5
TGTGCCAGCAGTGGGTGGGGCAGCTCCTACGAGCAGTACTTC
CASSGWGSSYEQYF
>TRBJ2-3|TRBD2|14|TRBV5-1
TGCGCCAGCAGCCCGGGGGGGGCAGCAGATACGCAGTATTTT
CASSPGGAADTQYF
>TRBJ2-7|.|13|TRBV7-9
TGTGCCAGCAGCAGCCAGGTAGACTACGAGCAGTACTTC
CASSSQVDYEQYF
>TRBJ2-4|.|16|TRBV9
TGTGCCAGCAGCGTAGGGGCTGCCCGGGCCAAAAACATTCAGTACTTC
CASSVGAARAKNIQYF
>TRBJ1-1|TRBD1|14|TRBV5-6
TGTGCCAGCAGCAACCGGGACAGGGGGCCTGAAGCTTTCTTT
CASSNRDRGPEAFF
>TRBJ2-7|TRBD1|15|TRBV5-3
TGTGCCAGAAGCTGCACCGGGACAGGGTTTGGCGAGCAGTACTTC
CARSCTGTGFGEQYF
>TRBJ2-1|.|13|TRBV14
TGTGCCAGCAGGCTCGAGGGAGGCAATGAGCAGTTCTTC
CASRLEGGNEQFF
>TRBJ2-2|TRBD1|14|TRBV5-1
TGCGCCAGCAGCCCACAGACAGGGACCGGGGAGCTGTTTTTT
CASSPQTGTGELFF
>TRBJ2-5|TRBD2|15|TRBV7-8
TGTGCCAGCAGGCCTGATAGCGGGAGGCCTAGCAAGCAGTACTTC
CASRPDSGRPSKQYF
>TRBJ1-6|.|15|TRBV4-3
TGCGCCAGCAGCCAAAATAAGGGGGATAATTCACCCCTCCACTTT
CASSQNKGDNSPLHF
>TRBJ2-7|TRBD2|16|TRBV7-2
TGTGCCAGCAGCTTAGATTGGGAGCGGGGGGCCTACGAGCAGTACTTC
CASSLDWERGAYEQYF
>TRBJ2-6|.|17|TRBV6-1
TGTGCCAGCAGTGACCAAATTCCCGGGTTTGGGGCCAACGTCCTGACTTTC
CASSDQIPGFGANVLTF
>TRBJ1-3|.|15|TRBV7-2
TGTGCCAGCAGCTATGGGAGGGGTTCTGGAAACACCATATATTTT
CASSYGRGSGNTIYF
>TRBJ1-5|.|16|TRBV18
TGTGCCAGCTCACCATTTCACCGGGAGGGCAATCAGCCCCAGCATTTT
CASSPFHREGNQPQHF
>TRBJ2-1|.|19|TRBV9
TGTGCCAGCAGCGTAGTTGGAGTCTCAGGGCTGAGCTCCTACAATGAGCAGTTCTTC
CASSVVGVSGLSSYNEQFF
>TRBJ1-3|TRBD1|15|TRBV29-1
TGCAGCGCTGCAGGGGGGACAGACTCTGGAAACACCATATATTTT
CSAAGGTDSGNTIYF
>TRBJ1-5|.|15|TRBV19
TGTGCCAGTAACCTACAGAGCCTTAGCAATCAGCCCCAGCATTTT
CASNLQSLSNQPQHF
>TRBJ1-2|TRBD1|14|TRBV15
TGTGCCACCAGCAGGGGGGGACAGGCTTTCGGCTACACCTTC
CATSRGGQAFGYTF
>TRBJ2-1|TRBD2|13|TRBV2
TGTGCCAGCAGACTAGCGGGAGGGGATGAGCAGTTCTTC
CASRLAGGDEQFF
>TRBJ1-1|.|14|TRBV7-2
TGTGCCAGCAGCTTCGGTTCTGCGAACACTGAAGCTTTCTTT
CASSFGSANTEAFF